These 13 T cell receptor beta chains originate from one sample sequenced in a study of regulatory T cells in long-lasting Graves disease (dated by TCRdb to the early 2020s). Receptor libraries were prepared by multiplex PCR. Data came from an Illumina HiSeq 4000. iRepertoire HTBI primers and Arm-PCR amplification of CDR3 regions were used to construct TCR beta libraries. The public reads were run again by TCRdb, first through fastp at Q25 and then through MiXCR, and only productive beta chains were kept. For every CDR3 protein sequence, its rows merge into one entry that carries the most common genes and DNA. In this sample the table shows under 450,000 distinct CDR3 sequences, around 20% of which occur a single time. The ten most abundant clones make up roughly a quarter of the sample. The label giving this sample's time point can be read as: persistent/refractory GD, antithyroid drugs over 5 years with positive TRAb. For both TCR sequencing and RNA sequencing, RNA was extracted from PBMCs using TRIzol.

The specimen was peripheral blood mononuclear cells (PBMCs), collected when the disease was refractory, from a patient treated with antithyroid drugs. The receptors originated from a female donor with Graves disease.

CDR3 sequence reads: CASGTIGAKTYEQYF. The DNA of the CDR3 is TGTGCCAGCGGCACGATAGGGGCTAAGACCTACGAGCAGTACTTC. The V and J genes are TRBV28 and TRBJ2-7, with a weak D call TRBD1 (5 bases). This CDR3 contains 15 residues. Trimming removed 8 bases from V and 2 bases from J, with 19 bases in between. Germline lookup yields CDR1 MDHEN and CDR2 SYDVKM.

This clonotype was seen more than once but under ten times. The chain has TRBV10-3 and TRBJ1-1; D remains ambiguous. This CDR3 has 13 residues. CDR1 ENHRY and CDR2 SYGVKD come from the germline V gene. V gave up 5 bases and J gave up 4 bases, with 11 bases separating them. This CDR3 reads CAISLGRGTEAFF. Here the CDR3 DNA reads TGTGCCATCAGTTTAGGACGAGGCACTGAAGCTTTCTTT.

This sequence joins TRBV5-1 and TRBJ2-7, with D possibly being TRBD2 (5 bases). The V gene lost 5 bases and the J gene lost 0 bases, with 12 bases spanning the gap. The CDR3 is made up of 14 amino acids. Germline loops: CDR1 SGHRS, CDR2 YFSETQ. DNA of the CDR3: TGCGCCAGCAGTTTCGGACTCCTCTCCTACGAGCAGTACTTC. Its translation is CASSFGLLSYEQYF. The variable domain in full, with the rest retrieved from reference TRBV5-1 and TRBJ2-7, is KAGVTQTPRYLIKTRGQQVTLSCSPISGHRSVSWYQQTPGQGLQFLFEYFSETQRNKGNFPGRFSGRQFSNSRSEMNVSTLELGDSALYLCASSFGLLSYEQYFGPGTRLTVT.

CDR3: CASSLERAPYEQYF. The CDR3 DNA reads as TGCGCCAGCAGCTTGGAGCGGGCCCCGTACGAGCAGTACTTC. V usage is TRBV5-1 and J usage is TRBJ2-7, with TRBD2 as a possible D gene (6 bases). CDR1 SGHRS and CDR2 YFSETQ come from the germline V gene. This CDR3 has 14 amino acids. Deletions cut 0 bases from V and 4 bases from J, with 11 bases between.

This clonotype occurred a few times. V usage is TRBV15 and J usage is TRBJ1-4; D gene uncertain. CDR3 length equals 14 residues. CDR1 and CDR2 from the germline V gene are LNHNV and YYDKDF (reference sequence). V was pared by 0 bases and J by 5 bases, with 7 bases between. The CDR3 is CATSRELGNEKLFF. In DNA form, the CDR3 reads TGTGCCACCAGCAGAGAACTGGGGAATGAAAAACTGTTTTTT.

This clonotype was found many times. The chain links TRBV2 to TRBJ2-5; 12 bases match TRBD2. Germline V gene lookup returns CDR1 SNHLY and CDR2 FYNNEI. The ends lost 6 bases at V and 0 bases at J; junction bases unmatched: 8. The CDR3 totals 17 residues. CDR3 in amino acids: CASRGTSGRTYQETQYF. CDR3 DNA sequence: TGTGCCAGCAGAGGGACTAGCGGGCGGACGTACCAAGAGACCCAGTACTTC.

This clonotype was seen ten or more times. The chain carries TRBV10-3 and TRBJ2-7, with 9 nucleotides matching TRBD1. Looked up from germline, CDR1 is ENHRY and CDR2 is SYGVKD. The J segment lost 1 base and the V segment lost 0 bases, leaving 4 bases of the junction unmatched. The CDR3 extends over 16 amino acids. CDR3 residues: CAISESSGTGSYEQYF. DNA for the CDR3: TGTGCCATCAGTGAGTCGTCTGGGACAGGGTCCTACGAGCAGTACTTC.

This clonotype was recorded at least ten times. V is TRBV25-1 and J is TRBJ1-2, with TRBD1 identical over 7 bases. The CDR3 spans 17 residues. Germline CDR1 and CDR2: MGHDK and SYGVNS. With V trimmed by 0 bases and J by 8 bases, 15 bases remained unmatched. The CDR3 reads CASSEYTSRDSTSGYTF. The CDR3, as DNA: TGTGCCAGCAGTGAATATACATCACGGGACAGTACGTCCGGCTACACCTTC.

The CDR3 reads CASSDTREGSTDTQYF. The CDR3 bases are TGTGCCAGCAGTGATACGCGGGAGGGGTCGACAGATACGCAGTATTTT. This sequence joins TRBV25-1 and TRBJ2-3, with 9 bases lining up with TRBD2. CDR1 and CDR2 from the germline V gene are MGHDK and SYGVNS. V shed 3 bases, J shed 3 bases, and the junction held 7 bases outside the gene matches. The CDR3 loop spans 16 amino acids.

This clonotype was recorded many times. The gene calls are TRBV7-2 and TRBJ2-5; 11 positions agree with TRBD1. CDR1 is SGHTA, CDR2 FQGNSA, per germline. V shed 1 base and J 5 bases; nucleotides not matched to a gene: 3. The CDR3 loop spans 15 amino acids. CDR3 region: CASSLGTGGYETQYF. DNA for the CDR3: TGTGCCAGCAGCTTAGGGACAGGGGGCTATGAGACCCAGTACTTC.

In this sample, this clonotype turned up many times. The V call is TRBV7-3, the J call TRBJ2-5; 10 positions match TRBD2. Trimming took 5 bases from V and 4 from J; bases not matched to a gene: 10. CDR1 is SGHTA, CDR2 FQGTGA, per germline. This CDR3 is built from 16 residues. This chain's CDR3 is CASSASGRASGETQYF. The DNA of the CDR3 is TGTGCCAGCAGCGCGAGCGGGAGGGCCTCAGGAGAGACCCAGTACTTC.

This clonotype was observed a handful of times. The chain employs TRBV12-3 or TRBV12-4 and TRBJ2-2; 9 bases line up with TRBD2. The trim removed 5 bases at V and 3 bases at J, leaving 10 bases unmatched. The CDR3 sequence is 17 residues long. CDR3 bases: TGTGCCAGCAGTGTGGTTTTAGCGGGAGTCTACACCGGGGAGCTGTTTTTT. Its translation: CASSVVLAGVYTGELFF.

This clonotype appeared many times. The J gene is TRBJ1-2, the V gene TRBV2; the match to TRBD1 covers 9 bases. V dropped 11 bases and J dropped 1; count of bases not matched to a gene: 11. CDR3 length equals 15 residues. CDR1 SNHLY and CDR2 FYNNEI come from the germline V gene. The CDR3 protein is CAVNNRGLGNYGYTF. CDR3 coding DNA: TGTGCCGTCAACAACAGGGGGCTTGGTAACTATGGCTACACCTTC.